These T cell receptor beta chains were read from a single sample in a study of blood T cell repertoires in COVID-19. Clones were read by immunoSEQ multiplex PCR, and TCRdb kept only the in-frame ones, dropping some. The data show approximately 140,000 clones, about 84% seen once. Sequenced input: peripheral blood. These receptors were taken from a man aged 55 to 70 with active or convalescent COVID-19. Both conserved end residues are part of each CDR3. The D gene is left open where the match is weak. Clone size is stated in some rows and not others, as once, few, many or a class when expanded.

CDR3	DNA	V	D	size	J
CASSARQVQETQYF	TGTGCCAGCAGCGCTCGACAGGTCCAAGAGACCCAGTACTTC	TRBV11-2	NA	NA	TRBJ2-5
CASSYPDSPGYEQYF	TGTGCCAGCAGTTACCCGGACAGCCCGGGCTACGAGCAGTACTTC	TRBV28	NA	NA	TRBJ2-7
CSALIIEKLFF	TGCAGTGCCCTAATAATCGAGAAACTGTTTTTT	TRBV20-1	NA	NA	TRBJ1-4
CASSAGQGAHEKLFF	TGTGCCAGCAGTGCGGGACAGGGGGCGCATGAAAAACTGTTTTTT	TRBV28	TRBD1	NA	TRBJ1-4
CASSTPRGTHNEQFF	TGTGCCAGTAGTACTCCGCGCGGGACCCACAATGAGCAGTTCTTC	TRBV19	NA	NA	TRBJ2-1
CASSPWALEGADTQYF	TGTGCCAGCAGTCCCTGGGCCCTAGAGGGGGCAGATACGCAGTATTTT	TRBV27	NA	NA	TRBJ2-3
CASSFASDEQYF	TGTGCCAGCAGTTTCGCTAGCGACGAGCAGTACTTC	TRBV12-3/TRBV12-4	NA	NA	TRBJ2-7
CASSLDQNTEAFF	TGTGCCAGCAGCTTAGATCAGAACACTGAAGCTTTCTTT	TRBV7-2	NA	NA	TRBJ1-1
CASSLTGGNQPQHF	TGTGCCAGCAGCTTGACAGGGGGCAATCAGCCCCAGCATTTT	TRBV28	TRBD1	NA	TRBJ1-5
CASSLSSDAGEQYF	TGTGCCAGCAGTTTATCTAGCGATGCTGGCGAGCAGTACTTC	TRBV28	NA	many	TRBJ2-7
CASSYTVGVVQHF	TGTGCCAGCAGTTACACTGTCGGGGTTGTCCAGCATTTT	TRBV6-2/TRBV6-3	NA	NA	TRBJ1-5
CASSLERFGQPQHF	TGTGCCAGCAGCTTAGAGAGGTTCGGCCAGCCCCAGCATTTT	TRBV7-2	NA	few	TRBJ1-5
CASSPPRGANQPQHF	TGTGCCAGCAGCCCCCCCAGGGGGGCAAATCAGCCCCAGCATTTT	TRBV3-1/TRBV3-2	TRBD1	NA	TRBJ1-5
CASSLELASNEQFF	TGTGCCAGCAGTTTGGAACTAGCCTCCAACGAGCAGTTCTTC	TRBV28	NA	few	TRBJ2-1
CASSPTPDTKAFF	TGTGCCAGCAGCCCTACGCCGGACACCAAAGCTTTCTTT	TRBV5-5	NA	once	TRBJ1-1
CASSQTSAGGPAGELFF	TGTGCCAGCAGCCAGACTTCAGCGGGAGGGCCGGCCGGGGAGCTGTTTTTT	TRBV3-1/TRBV3-2	TRBD2	many	TRBJ2-2
CSVEDISTESVNYGYTF	TGCAGCGTTGAAGATATTTCAACAGAGTCCGTAAACTATGGCTACACCTTC	TRBV29-1	NA	NA	TRBJ1-2
CASRPTGLYGYTF	TGTGCCAGCAGGCCGACAGGTCTTTATGGCTACACCTTC	TRBV27	NA	NA	TRBJ1-2
CASSQGGNIHTEAFF	TGTGCCAGCAGCCAAGGAGGCAATATTCACACTGAAGCTTTCTTT	TRBV5-4	NA	NA	TRBJ1-1
CATSRGGLAGAYEQYF	TGTGCCACCAGCAGAGGGGGACTAGCGGGCGCCTACGAGCAGTACTTC	TRBV15	TRBD2	many	TRBJ2-7
CAIRDSAGELFF	TGTGCCATCAGGGACAGTGCCGGGGAGCTGTTTTTT	TRBV10-3	NA	NA	TRBJ2-2
CAWNLDRNYGYTF	TGTGCCTGGAACCTGGACAGGAACTATGGCTACACCTTC	TRBV30	TRBD1	NA	TRBJ1-2
CASTPGTRGPYEQYF	TGTGCCAGCACCCCAGGGACTAGAGGTCCCTACGAGCAGTACTTC	TRBV2	TRBD2	NA	TRBJ2-7